This TCR beta chain was identified during a study of T cell responses to AZD1222 COVID-19 vaccine (dated by TCRdb to the early 2020s). For the study in its entirety: AZD1222 recipients with second doses at about 4 weeks or about 12 weeks were pooled, because spike-specific TCR depth and breadth did not differ between schedules. Trial participants were enrolled by age into 18-55, 56-69 and 70-plus year subgroups, with approximately 160, 26 and 62 TCR-sequenced participants respectively. A total of around 240 trial participants underwent TCR sequencing, of whom about 210 received two doses of AZD1222 and about 26 received two doses of the MenACWY control vaccine. The investigation overall reported the following: After two AZD1222 doses, both the breadth and the depth of spike-specific TCRs were significantly higher than at day 0 and than in MenACWY recipients. Conclusions about previously exposed vaccinees are limited, since just 5 or 6 AZD1222 recipients were seropositive for SARS-CoV-2 at baseline. In the small 56-69-year group, the increase in depth fell short of significance, most likely because of low power. Vaccine-associated CD4 TCRs spanned the whole spike protein, with dominant responses in regions 160-218 and 743-854. Reportedly, almost half of the unique spike-specific TCRs recognized epitopes lying outside the regions that are mutated in the B.1.351 and B.1.1.7 variants. Participants were mostly white British, with more females than males. The authors suggested clonal diversity may have been underestimated. No day 14 peak-response samples were available, so repertoires were characterized only after the peak T cell response.

The time point label here, explained by the study, means: baseline before first vaccination. Samples from vaccinated people were obtained from the UK trials COV001 and COV002, which included a single-blind randomized controlled phase 2/3 trial of AZD1222 (ChAdOx1 nCoV-19) in healthy adults. Trial participant PBMC samples were collected at day 0 and day 28 after the second dose for TCRbeta chain sequencing. This clone has only one observation. There is no known antigen for this receptor. Within one base of it there is no much larger clone, and no base qualities were kept. Trimming takes 0 bases off V and 3 bases off J; junction bases not matched to a gene: 3. The CDR3 spans 15 residues, from the cysteine through the phenylalanine. The retained sequence is limited to the CDR3, 45 bases, with the frame set at the first base. CDR1 and CDR2, per the germline V gene (reference sequence), are LGHDT and YNNKEL.

The CDR3 regions of human TCRbeta chains were analyzed by immunosequencing. The original pipeline was this. TCRs in the repertoires were matched against a reference library of SARS-CoV-2-specific TCRs that had been generated with the MIRA antigen-specificity platform. Breadth meant the fraction of unique TCRs that were SARS-CoV-2-associated, whereas depth meant the fraction of total T cells that were SARS-CoV-2-associated. Each spike-specific TCR was assigned to its reactive spike region and to a CD4 or CD8 class using the MIRA data. Log10-transformed breadth and depth values were compared by one-way ANOVA with Sidak's multiple comparisons tests. TCRdb took this table from immuneACCESS and kept in-frame rearrangements with V and J called. Such tables lack part of the clones; where checked against another copy, unresolved V genes explain under half of the gap, and the rest is unexplained. The V and J calls and the clone size are those of that table, but D and trimming were determined from the DNA. The sample table contains about 72,000 clones; only one count was recorded for around 86% of them. 24% of the sample lies in the top ten.

The sequence joins TRBV3-1 (or the pseudogene TRBV3-2) to TRBJ2-5, and TRBD1 matches 8 of the central bases. The TCR comes from an adult in good health. The specimen was peripheral blood, collected on day 0 of AZD1222 vaccination. The bases read TGTGCCAGCAGCCAAGAATCGGACAGGGAAGAGACCCAGTACTTC. Translation gives CASSQESDREETQYF.